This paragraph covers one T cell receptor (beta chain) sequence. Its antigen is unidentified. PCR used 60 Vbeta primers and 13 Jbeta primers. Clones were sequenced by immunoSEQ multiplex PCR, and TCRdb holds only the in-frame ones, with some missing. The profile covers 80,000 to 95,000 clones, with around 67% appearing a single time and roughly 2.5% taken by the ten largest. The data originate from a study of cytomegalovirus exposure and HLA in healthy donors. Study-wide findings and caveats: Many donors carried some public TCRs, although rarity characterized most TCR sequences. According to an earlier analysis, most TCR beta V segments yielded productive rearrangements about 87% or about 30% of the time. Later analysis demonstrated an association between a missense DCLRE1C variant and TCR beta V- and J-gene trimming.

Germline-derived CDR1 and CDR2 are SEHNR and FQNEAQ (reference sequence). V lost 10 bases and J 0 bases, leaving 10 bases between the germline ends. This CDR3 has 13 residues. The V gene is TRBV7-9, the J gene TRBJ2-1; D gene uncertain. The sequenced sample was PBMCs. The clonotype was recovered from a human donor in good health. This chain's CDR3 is CATIHSSYNEQFF. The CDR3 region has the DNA TGTGCCACTATCCACAGCTCCTACAATGAGCAGTTCTTC.